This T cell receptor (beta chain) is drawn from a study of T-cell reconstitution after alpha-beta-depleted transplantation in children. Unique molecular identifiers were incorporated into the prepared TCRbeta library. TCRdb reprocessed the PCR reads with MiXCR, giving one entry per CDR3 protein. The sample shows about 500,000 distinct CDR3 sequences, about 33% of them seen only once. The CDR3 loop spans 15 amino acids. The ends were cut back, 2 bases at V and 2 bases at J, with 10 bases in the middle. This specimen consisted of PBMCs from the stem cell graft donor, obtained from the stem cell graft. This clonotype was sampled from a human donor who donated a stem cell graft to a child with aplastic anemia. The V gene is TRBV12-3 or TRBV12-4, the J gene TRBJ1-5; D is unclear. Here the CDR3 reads CASSLRRGGNQPQHF. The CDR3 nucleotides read TGTGCCAGCAGTTTAAGAAGAGGAGGCAATCAGCCCCAGCATTTT.